This T cell receptor (beta chain) was recorded in a study of technical replicates of blood from a handful of donors. The CDR3 has 15 residues. CDR1 is MDHEN and CDR2 is SYDVKM in the germline V gene. V was pared by 4 bases and J by 0 bases, with 10 bases between. Profiling relied on immunoSEQ multiplex PCR, and the TCRdb table lists in-frame clones only, not all of them. The table includes tens of thousands of clones, roughly 95% detected once. The sequenced sample was T cells isolated from PBMCs. This clonotype originated in a human donor in good health. The V and J genes are TRBV28 and TRBJ2-1; weak D call: TRBD2 (5 bases). The CDR3 nucleotides read TGTGCCAGCAGTTCCCGACTACCCTCCTACAATGAGCAGTTCTTC. It codes for CASSSRLPSYNEQFF.